This TCR beta chain was retrieved from a study of cytotoxic CD8 clonotypes in ibrutinib-treated CLL. Study-level findings and limits: Clonality went higher at ibrutinib response and then dropped back toward baseline at progression.

To note about this clone: Its antigen remains unidentified.

The table came from immunoSEQ multiplex PCR; TCRdb's copy has only in-frame clones and leaves some out. The repertoire holds around 25,000 clones, with roughly 62% as singletons. The starting material was PBMCs, obtained after 24 months of ibrutinib treatment. This clonotype was sampled from a human donor with chronic lymphocytic leukemia.

The CDR3 reads CASSRRPGHGLGYTF. The CDR3 DNA reads TGTGCCAGCAGCAGGCGTCCGGGACACGGACTTGGCTACACCTTC. The V and J genes are TRBV9 and TRBJ1-2; the D gene is possibly TRBD1 (6 bases). V lost 4 bases and J lost 7, with 20 bases in between. The CDR3 totals 15 residues. Germline V lookup: CDR1 SGDLS, CDR2 YYNGEE.